Listed below are T cell receptor beta chains from one sample, sequenced in a study of blood T cell repertoires in COVID-19. Assay used: immunoSEQ multiplex PCR; TCRdb lists only in-frame clones, some missing. The top ten clones hold around 1% of a sample with over 150,000 clones, 85% to 90% of them seen once. The sample consisted of peripheral blood. Every receptor here comes from a woman aged 18-29 years who had recovered from COVID-19. Each CDR3 is given with its conserved first and last residue. Fields, in order: V gene, clone size, J gene, D gene, CDR3 protein, CDR3 DNA. A D gene is named only where the DNA matches it firmly. Size tells how often a clone was seen (once, few, many) or the class of an expanded clone, and some rows leave it out.

TRBV6-5	few	TRBJ1-4	-	CASRQGSEKLFF	TGTGCCAGCAGGCAGGGAAGTGAAAAACTGTTTTTT
TRBV18	-	TRBJ1-2	-	CASSSDSPYYGYTF	TGTGCCAGCTCATCGGACAGTCCGTACTATGGCTACACCTTC
TRBV5-1	-	TRBJ1-1	-	CASSLVGARALNTEAFF	TGCGCCAGCAGCTTGGTGGGGGCTAGGGCATTGAACACTGAAGCTTTCTTT
TRBV4-3	-	TRBJ2-2	TRBD2	CASSQGGGTGELFF	TGCGCCAGCAGCCAAGGCGGGGGCACCGGGGAGCTGTTTTTT
TRBV25-1	-	TRBJ1-2	TRBD1	CASGPDRGGGYTF	TGTGCCAGCGGGCCAGACAGGGGAGGAGGCTACACCTTC
TRBV7-8	once	TRBJ1-1	TRBD1	CASSLFTGVANTEAFF	TGTGCCAGCAGCTTATTTACAGGGGTGGCGAACACTGAAGCTTTCTTT
TRBV10-3	-	TRBJ1-6	-	CAIGRAGDSPLHF	TGTGCCATCGGGAGGGCAGGGGATTCACCCCTCCACTTT
TRBV5-5	-	TRBJ1-2	TRBD1	CASSLGTGFGYTF	TGTGCCAGCAGCTTGGGGACAGGGTTTGGCTACACCTTC
TRBV4-3	-	TRBJ1-3	-	CASSQAGGGLGGEAGNTIYF	TGCGCCAGCAGCCAAGCTGGGGGAGGTTTGGGGGGAGAAGCTGGAAACACCATATATTTT
TRBV7-9	-	TRBJ2-3	TRBD2	CASSLDNSGGASTDTQYF	TGTGCCAGCAGCTTAGACAATAGCGGGGGGGCGAGCACAGATACGCAGTATTTT
TRBV9	-	TRBJ1-2	-	CASSTEGGHYGYTF	TGTGCCAGCAGCACTGAGGGGGGGCACTATGGCTACACCTTC
TRBV2	-	TRBJ1-5	-	CASSLGGEGNQPQHF	TGTGCCAGCAGCCTCGGGGGGGAGGGCAATCAGCCCCAGCATTTT
TRBV6-1	-	TRBJ2-1	TRBD2	CASSETSGGYNEQFF	TGTGCCAGCAGTGAAACTAGCGGGGGGTACAATGAGCAGTTCTTC
TRBV7-9	-	TRBJ1-1	-	CASSLSKGYGEAFF	TGTGCCAGCAGCTTAAGCAAGGGGTACGGTGAAGCTTTCTTT
TRBV6-5	-	TRBJ1-2	TRBD1	CASSYNRDRNYGYTF	TGTGCCAGCAGTTACAATCGGGACAGAAACTATGGCTACACCTTC
TRBV27	-	TRBJ1-2	-	CASTPYTGYNYGYTF	TGTGCCAGCACTCCATACACCGGGTATAACTATGGCTACACCTTC
TRBV2	few	TRBJ1-5	-	CASMMGRGGQPQHF	TGTGCCAGCATGATGGGCAGGGGTGGGCAGCCCCAGCATTTT
TRBV7-2	-	TRBJ1-3	-	CASSLGQLGNTIYF	TGTGCCAGCAGCTTAGGACAGCTTGGAAACACCATATATTTT
TRBV7-9	-	TRBJ1-2	TRBD1	CASSLAHTNRGPGGYTF	TGTGCCAGCAGCTTAGCCCACACGAACAGGGGTCCAGGGGGCTACACCTTC
TRBV2	-	TRBJ2-7	TRBD2	CASRRLAGASYEQYF	TGTGCCAGCAGGCGACTAGCGGGGGCCTCCTACGAGCAGTACTTC
TRBV4-3	-	TRBJ2-7	TRBD1	CASSHTTDRAVGYEQYF	TGCGCCAGCAGCCATACTACGGACAGGGCGGTAGGGTACGAGCAGTACTTC
TRBV10-3	many	TRBJ2-1	TRBD2	CAISGTSVSLSYNEQFF	TGTGCCATCAGCGGGACTAGCGTATCCCTCTCCTACAATGAGCAGTTCTTC
TRBV7-7	-	TRBJ2-7	TRBD1	CASSLGQGPTYEQYF	TGTGCCAGCAGCTTAGGACAGGGCCCAACCTACGAGCAGTACTTC
TRBV15	-	TRBJ2-3	-	CATSRGLDIDTQYF	TGTGCCACCAGCAGAGGACTAGACATCGATACGCAGTATTTT
TRBV7-3	-	TRBJ2-5	TRBD2	CASSPTGGVTETQYF	TGTGCCAGCAGCCCGACCGGGGGGGTTACAGAGACCCAGTACTTC
TRBV19	-	TRBJ1-2	TRBD1	CASTQGANGYTF	TGTGCCAGTACGCAGGGGGCGAATGGCTACACCTTC
TRBV2	-	TRBJ2-2	TRBD2	CASSGLAGVAGELFF	TGTGCCAGCAGTGGGCTAGCGGGGGTGGCCGGGGAGCTGTTTTTT
TRBV10-3	-	TRBJ2-7	TRBD2	CAISDRVSGAYEQYF	TGTGCCATCAGTGATCGAGTTAGCGGGGCCTACGAGCAGTACTTC
TRBV13	-	TRBJ2-7	TRBD1	CASSSGTASYEQYF	TGTGCCAGCAGCTCCGGGACAGCCTCCTACGAGCAGTACTTC
TRBV7-2	-	TRBJ1-1	-	CASSFTDRNTEAFF	TGTGCCAGCAGCTTCACGGACAGGAACACTGAAGCTTTCTTT
TRBV7-9	-	TRBJ2-1	TRBD1	CASSSRDSHNEQFF	TGTGCCAGCAGCTCCCGGGACAGTCACAATGAGCAGTTCTTC
TRBV29-1	few	TRBJ2-1	-	CSVEEGGNEQFF	TGCAGCGTTGAAGAAGGAGGGAATGAGCAGTTCTTC
TRBV29-1	-	TRBJ1-4	TRBD1	CSVAPGTGNEKLFF	TGCAGCGTAGCCCCCGGGACAGGGAATGAAAAACTGTTTTTT